A selection of T cell receptor beta chains follows, all from one sample in a study of glioma-infiltrating T cells after dendritic cell vaccination. Sequencing was performed with immunoSEQ multiplex PCR; in TCRdb, only in-frame clones are kept and a portion is missing. The sample holds roughly 100,000 clones, about four fifths seen once. The sample was blood, taken before dendritic cell vaccination. The receptors derive from a human donor with glioblastoma. The CDR3 runs from the conserved cysteine through the conserved F or W. Each record gives: CDR3 length, D gene, J gene, V gene, clone size, CDR3 DNA, CDR3 protein. D genes are given only for firm matches. For some rows the clone size is stated as once, few or many, or as a class when expanded; others skip it.

15,-,TRBJ2-3,TRBV5-6,-,TGTGCCAGCAGCTCCTGGAGTCTCGGCACAGATACGCAGTATTTT,CASSSWSLGTDTQYF
17,TRBD1,TRBJ1-2,TRBV13,once,TGTGCCAGCAGCTCCCGGGACAGGGACCATACTAACTATGGCTACACCTTC,CASSSRDRDHTNYGYTF
13,-,TRBJ2-7,TRBV30,-,TGTGCCTGGAGTATCTGGAGGGGCTACGAGCAGTACTTC,CAWSIWRGYEQYF
13,-,TRBJ1-6,TRBV27,-,TGTGCCAGTGGACAGATCTATAATTCACCCCTCCACTTT,CASGQIYNSPLHF
14,TRBD1,TRBJ1-5,TRBV7-2,-,TGTGCCAGCAGCGAACAGGGGGCAGGTCAGCCCCAGCATTTT,CASSEQGAGQPQHF
19,TRBD1,TRBJ1-2,TRBV30,-,TGTGCCGGGGGGAAGAAAGCGGGACAGGTGCTTCTGTTTAACTATGGCTACACCTTC,CAGGKKAGQVLLFNYGYTF
13,-,TRBJ2-7,TRBV6-1,-,TGTGCCAGCAGTGTGGAAGGGGTCGGCGAGCAGTACTTC,CASSVEGVGEQYF
15,TRBD1,TRBJ2-3,TRBV25-1,once,TGTGCCAGCAGTGCCTTACAGGGGGAGGCAGATACGCAGTATTTT,CASSALQGEADTQYF
15,TRBD1,TRBJ2-2,TRBV5-1,once,TGCGCCAGCAGTACCAACAGGGGAAACACCGGGGAGCTGTTTTTT,CASSTNRGNTGELFF
14,-,TRBJ1-5,TRBV6-1,-,TGTGCCAGCAGTGATATGGGGCAGCAGCAGCCCCAGCATTTT,CASSDMGQQQPQHF
14,TRBD1,TRBJ1-1,TRBV10-3,few,TGTGCCATCAGGGACCGGGACAGGGACACTGAAGCTTTCTTT,CAIRDRDRDTEAFF
16,-,TRBJ2-5,TRBV5-4,-,TGTGCCAGCAGCTTGCCTCGAGGCGGACAACAAGAGACCCAGTACTTC,CASSLPRGGQQETQYF
16,-,TRBJ2-1,TRBV18,-,TGTGCCAGCTCACCACGTGGCGGGAAGAGCAACAATGAGCAGTTCTTC,CASSPRGGKSNNEQFF
14,-,TRBJ2-1,TRBV7-6,-,TGTGCCAGCAGCCTGGCGGGGAGATACAATGAGCAGTTCTTC,CASSLAGRYNEQFF